This T cell receptor beta chain is from a study of glioma-infiltrating T cells. This clonotype was counted many times. Antigen unknown. The CDR3 is 16 residues long. The V gene's germline CDR1 is DFQATT and CDR2 SNEGSKA (reference sequence). Trimming shortened V by 0 bases and J by 0 bases, and 14 bases separated the two germline ends. Study observations and caveats: Tissue-blood divergence was below expectation in non-neoplastic patients, above in gliomas.

Using RNA template, CDR3s of TCR alpha and beta were amplified with iRepertoire arm-PCR. In TCRdb, the multiplex PCR reads were re-called with MiXCR into one record per CDR3 protein. The sample yields fewer than 200,000 distinct CDR3 sequences, more than 35% seen once. The sample taken for sequencing was glioma tissue, nonneoplastic brain tissue, or PBMCs (not recorded which). This TCR was sampled from a human donor with low-grade glioma or glioblastoma, undergoing nonglioma brain surgery, or in good health (not recorded which). J is TRBJ1-1 and V is TRBV20-1; D is possibly TRBD1 (6 bases). The CDR3 DNA reads TGCAGTGCTAGAGATTACCGGGGGCCGATGAACACTGAAGCTTTCTTT. Encoded protein: CSARDYRGPMNTEAFF.